In this sample, the clone carrying this T cell receptor beta chain turned up many times. The source of the sample is a study of shared clonotypes between healthy human individuals. Germline assignment: CDR1 SGHKS and CDR2 YYEKEE (reference sequence). V lost 3 bases to trimming and J lost 3 bases, with 22 bases between them. The CDR3 spans 17 residues. Repertoires were generated with immunoSEQ multiplex PCR, while TCRdb's copy carries only in-frame clones and drops some. The table lists under 850,000 clones, around 93% of them singletons. Only CD45RO-negative cells positively selected for CCR7 counted as naive CD8 cells, so terminally differentiated effector memory CD45RA+ cells were excluded.

This sequence joins TRBV5-5 and TRBJ2-7; D possibly corresponds to TRBD2 (5 bases). The sample taken for sequencing was naive CD8+ T cells sorted from blood. The TCR was taken from a man in his thirties or forties in good health. DNA for the CDR3: TGTGCCAGCAGCTCCGCCGAGGGAGAGGGCTGGGTCTACGAGCAGTACTTC. Amino acid sequence: CASSSAEGEGWVYEQYF.